Ten or more counts support the clone carrying this T cell receptor beta chain. Antigen unknown. These data are taken from a study of T cells after yellow fever vaccination. Study information: Libraries from low-cell-number fractions were prepared with the SMART-Seq v4 Ultra Low Input RNA kit.

By 5'RACE template switching, TCR cDNA was produced, with a universal primer site and UMIs added in the process. Each CDR3 protein is one row after TCRdb ran MiXCR on the 5' RACE reads. This table has 300,000 or so distinct CDR3 sequences, 10% to 15% appearing once. The germline V gene encodes CDR1 SGHRS and CDR2 YFSETQ. The length of the CDR3 is 15 residues. V trimming: 0 bases; J trimming: 7 bases; junction bases outside the gene matches: 5. Study-level points and caveats: Post-booster repertoires again held most primary-vaccination clones (approximately 96% CD4, roughly 88% CD8). Repertoires obtained by FACS sorting could include abundant clonotypes that entered as contaminants from the bulk population.

The gene calls are TRBV5-1 and TRBJ1-5; 9 positions agree with TRBD1. Here the sequenced sample was CD4+ T cells sorted from PBMCs, taken 45 days after the yellow fever booster vaccination. This sequence was found in a man aged 30 to 39 who received the YFV17D yellow fever vaccine. The CDR3 loop is CASSLGTGVPQPQHF. The CDR3 DNA reads as TGCGCCAGCAGCTTGGGGACAGGGGTTCCGCAGCCCCAGCATTTT.